These 20 T cell receptor beta chains were all obtained from the same sample, sequenced in a study of T cells after yellow fever vaccination. In TCRdb, the 5' RACE reads were re-called with MiXCR into one record per CDR3 protein. Found here are under 200,000 distinct CDR3 sequences, almost 7% of them singletons; the top ten hold over 2%. The source was CD4+ T cells sorted from PBMCs, collected 5 to 6 days after the first yellow fever vaccination. These receptors originate from a man aged 18 to 29 who received the YFV17D yellow fever vaccine.

This clonotype was counted many times. This sequence joins TRBV3-1 and TRBJ1-2; D may be TRBD1 (6 bases). The germline V gene has CDR1 LGHDT and CDR2 YNNKEL (reference sequence). Between the trimmed V and J ends, which lost 2 bases and 2 bases, there was a span of 6 bases. The CDR3 contains 13 residues. CDR3 nucleotide sequence: TGTGCCAGCAGCCAACAGGGGAACTATGGCTACACCTTC. As protein: CASSQQGNYGYTF. The complete variable domain, with remaining parts taken from reference TRBV3-1 and TRBJ1-2, reads DTAVSQTPKYLVTQMGNDKSIKCEQNLGHDTMYWYKQDSKKFLKIMFSYNNKELIINETVPNRFSPKSPDKAHLNLHINSLELGDSAVYFCASSQQGNYGYTFGSGTRLTVV.

This clonotype occurred many times. At one end the junction does not follow the germline gene, possibly because of a read error. The chain employs TRBV7-2 and TRBJ1-1; D gene ambiguous. The length of the CDR3 is 14 residues. Germline CDR1 reads SGHTA; CDR2 reads FQGNSA. The CDR3: CASSLDTWNAEAFF. CDR3 sequence (DNA): TGTGCCAGCAGCTTAGACACTTGGAACGCTGAAGCTTTCTTT.

This clonotype has a handful of counts. The J gene is TRBJ2-1, the V gene TRBV20-1; 8 bases line up with TRBD2. V shed 1 base, J shed 2 bases, and the junction held 7 bases outside the gene matches. Germline lookup yields CDR1 DFQATT and CDR2 SNEGSKA (reference sequence). The CDR3 is 16 amino acids. CDR3 in DNA: TGCAGTGCTAGAGCTCGGGAGGGGTTCCCCTACAATGAGCAGTTCTTC. This gives the protein CSARAREGFPYNEQFF.

This chain joins TRBV2 and TRBJ1-2; D is perhaps TRBD1 (5 bases). The germline CDR1 and CDR2 sequences are SNHLY and FYNNEI. Trimming removed 3 bases at V and 9 bases at J, with 11 bases between. The CDR3 is made up of 12 amino acids. The CDR3 loop is CASSERQTRYTF. DNA of the CDR3: TGTGCCAGCAGTGAGCGACAGACGCGCTACACCTTC.

This clonotype was detected ten times or more. The rearrangement uses TRBV12-3 or TRBV12-4 and TRBJ1-6; 7 bases agree with TRBD1. This CDR3 is 14 amino acids long. Trimming removed 8 bases from V and 7 bases from J; junction bases left unmatched: 8. CDR3 sequence reads: CASRWTGGNSPLHF. Here the CDR3 DNA reads TGTGCCAGCCGATGGACAGGCGGGAATTCACCCCTCCACTTT.

This clonotype was found many times. V and J are TRBV5-1 and TRBJ1-6; no clear D gene. CDR3 length equals 14 residues. Looked up from germline, CDR1 is SGHRS and CDR2 is YFSETQ. Trimming stripped 4 bases from V and 4 bases from J, with 9 bases between. The CDR3 DNA sequence: TGCGCCAGCAGCGGGGAAGGGTATAATTCACCCCTCCACTTT. Translating gives CASSGEGYNSPLHF. The full variable domain, in which reference TRBV5-1 and TRBJ1-6 provide the parts outside the CDR3, is KAGVTQTPRYLIKTRGQQVTLSCSPISGHRSVSWYQQTPGQGLQFLFEYFSETQRNKGNFPGRFSGRQFSNSRSEMNVSTLELGDSALYLCASSGEGYNSPLHFGNGTRLTVT.

The sample holds many counts of this clonotype. Germline and junction disagree at one end, which may indicate a read error. This rearrangement joins TRBV20-1 to TRBJ2-3; TRBD2 agrees at 7 bases. Germline CDR1 reads DFQATT; CDR2 reads SNEGSKA (reference sequence). The CDR3 spans 10 residues. The CDR3 DNA follows: TGCAGTGCCGGGGGGTCCGGTAGGGTATTT. Its protein product is CSAGGSGRVF.

This clonotype has a handful of counts. The CDR3 DNA is TGTGCCAGCAGCAGCCGGTACCGGGGGGATACGCAGTATTTT. Its translation is CASSSRYRGDTQYF. The chain carries TRBV7-6 and TRBJ2-3, with D perhaps matching TRBD2 (6 bases). Trimming took 5 bases from V and 6 from J, leaving 15 bases between them. Germline CDR1 reads SGHVS; CDR2 reads FNYEAQ. The CDR3 extends over 14 amino acids.

In regard to this clonotype: Possible read error: a much larger clone is one base away. The V call is TRBV3-1, the J call TRBJ2-2, with a weak D call TRBD2 (6 bases). The CDR3 runs 11 residues. The germline gives CDR1 LGHDT, CDR2 YNNKEL (reference sequence). Here the CDR3 reads CASSQTGGLFF. CDR3 DNA: TGTGCCAGCAGCCAAACCGGGGGGCTGTTTTTT.

In this sample, this clonotype turned up once. This may stem from a read error, because a much larger clone lies one nucleotide away. DNA of the CDR3: TGTTCCAGCAGCCATACAGGGGGCGCAGATAATTCACCCCTCCACTTT. Its translation is CSSSHTGGADNSPLHF. The chain has TRBV5-4 and TRBJ1-6; TRBD1 agrees at 9 bases. From germline, CDR1 is SGHNT and CDR2 YYREEE (reference sequence). CDR3 length: 16 residues.

Ten or more counts support this clonotype. J is TRBJ2-1 and V is TRBV6-5; D perhaps matches TRBD2 (5 bases). The CDR3 runs 14 residues. The germline V and J ends were trimmed by 0 bases and 10 bases, with 13 bases remaining between them. Germline V gene lookup returns CDR1 MNHEY and CDR2 SVGAGI. The CDR3 bases are TGTGCCAGCAGTTACTCGACCGGACTCAGAGAGCAGTTCTTC. Protein sequence: CASSYSTGLREQFF.

This clonotype has ten or more counts. V is TRBV5-1 and J is TRBJ1-2; 7 bases match TRBD1. The germline gives CDR1 SGHRS, CDR2 YFSETQ. CDR3 length: 12 residues. V lost 0 bases to trimming and J lost 12 bases; unmatched junction nucleotides: 5. The CDR3 region is CASSLDDRAHTF. The CDR3 DNA is TGCGCCAGCAGCTTGGACGACAGGGCCCACACCTTC.

V gene TRBV5-1 combines with J gene TRBJ2-3; 8 nucleotides agree with TRBD1. CDR1 SGHRS and CDR2 YFSETQ come from the germline V gene. V dropped 0 bases and J dropped 2; count of bases not matched to a gene: 5. The CDR3 spans 16 residues. CDR3 nucleotide sequence: TGCGCCAGCAGCTTGGTCGCAGGGGGCGTCACAGATACGCAGTATTTT. Residues: CASSLVAGGVTDTQYF.

This clonotype has just a few counts. The chain joins TRBV2 to TRBJ1-3, with D possibly matching TRBD1 (6 bases). The V gene's germline CDR1 is SNHLY and CDR2 FYNNEI. The CDR3 has 14 amino acids. Trimming took 5 bases from V and 4 from J, leaving 12 bases between them. As DNA, the CDR3 is TGTGCCAGCAGTTACACAGACAGGGGAAACACCATATATTTT. Translation: CASSYTDRGNTIYF.

This clonotype has a count of ten or more. For the CDR3, the DNA is TGTGCCAGCAGCTTACAGCGGTTCGGAGGGGACACCATATATTTT. Its protein is CASSLQRFGGDTIYF. J is TRBJ1-3 and V is TRBV7-9; tentative D call: TRBD1 (5 bases). The V and J ends lost 2 bases and 8 bases respectively, with 16 bases between them. The CDR3 is made up of 15 amino acids. Germline assignment: CDR1 SEHNR and CDR2 FQNEAQ (reference sequence).

The table lists this clonotype with many counts. The gene calls are TRBV12-3 or TRBV12-4 and TRBJ2-2, with D unresolved. The V end lost 2 bases, the J end lost 3 bases, and 10 bases lay between the germline ends. The CDR3 spans 15 residues. CDR3 in DNA: TGTGCCAGCAGTTTAAGGTCCGGGTACACCGGGGAGCTGTTTTTT. Its translation: CASSLRSGYTGELFF.

The table lists this clonotype with many counts. The chain combines TRBV5-5 with TRBJ2-3, with D hard to call. The V and J ends lost 1 base and 0 bases respectively, with 9 bases between them. Germline CDR1 reads SGHKS; CDR2 reads YYEKEE (reference sequence). The CDR3 spans 15 residues. CDR3 sequence reads: CASSLFSQSTDTQYF. DNA of the CDR3: TGTGCCAGCAGCTTGTTTTCTCAGAGCACAGATACGCAGTATTTT.

This rearrangement joins TRBV6-1 to TRBJ2-3; 9 bases agree with TRBD2. Trimming took 7 bases from V and 4 from J; bases not matched to a gene: 12. Germline V lookup: CDR1 MNHNS, CDR2 SASEGT. There are 16 residues in the CDR3. CDR3 amino acids: CASTGRGLAGSDTQYF. Written as DNA, the CDR3 is TGTGCCAGCACTGGCCGGGGACTAGCAGGGTCAGATACGCAGTATTTT.

The chain links TRBV25-1 to TRBJ2-1; no firm D call. V was trimmed by 4 bases and J by 7 bases, leaving 17 bases between them. The CDR3 covers 15 residues. CDR1 MGHDK and CDR2 SYGVNS come from the germline V gene. The CDR3 is CASSAFATAVNEQFF. The CDR3 coding sequence is TGTGCCAGCAGTGCCTTCGCAACCGCGGTTAATGAGCAGTTCTTC.

This clonotype was counted a few times. This chain joins TRBV30 and TRBJ1-2, with 8 positions matching TRBD1. Germline-derived CDR1 and CDR2 are GTSNPN and SVGIG (reference sequence). The CDR3 extends over 13 amino acids. Germline trimming cut 5 bases from V and 8 bases from J; bases unmatched to any gene: 10. The CDR3 DNA sequence: TGTGCCTGGGGACAGGGAGGAGGTTACGGCTACACCTTC. Translating it yields CAWGQGGGYGYTF.